This T cell receptor beta chain is drawn from a study of blood T cell repertoires in COVID-19. About the study: T cells, B-cell-depleted T cells, or PBMCs supplied cDNA or gDNA.

The ends lost 4 bases at V and 3 bases at J; junction bases unmatched: 5. The CDR3 sequence is 14 residues long. Germline V gene sequence: CDR1 LGHDT, CDR2 YNNKEL (reference sequence). This clone appeared once. Exposed enrollees had met someone with a PCR-confirmed or clinician-diagnosed COVID-19 case at some point within the 2 weeks before study entry. The repertoire was sequenced with immunoSEQ multiplex PCR; TCRdb's copy has only in-frame clones and lacks some. This table has about 280,000 clones, around 80% appearing once. Sequenced material: PBMCs or T cells enriched from blood (not recorded which). The chain carries TRBV3-1 (or the pseudogene TRBV3-2) and TRBJ2-7, with TRBD2 matching 8 bases. The receptor was isolated from a man aged 35 to 55 who had been exposed to COVID-19. The CDR3: CASSPGLADYEQYF. Written as DNA, the CDR3 is TGTGCCAGCAGCCCTGGACTAGCAGACTACGAGCAGTACTTC.